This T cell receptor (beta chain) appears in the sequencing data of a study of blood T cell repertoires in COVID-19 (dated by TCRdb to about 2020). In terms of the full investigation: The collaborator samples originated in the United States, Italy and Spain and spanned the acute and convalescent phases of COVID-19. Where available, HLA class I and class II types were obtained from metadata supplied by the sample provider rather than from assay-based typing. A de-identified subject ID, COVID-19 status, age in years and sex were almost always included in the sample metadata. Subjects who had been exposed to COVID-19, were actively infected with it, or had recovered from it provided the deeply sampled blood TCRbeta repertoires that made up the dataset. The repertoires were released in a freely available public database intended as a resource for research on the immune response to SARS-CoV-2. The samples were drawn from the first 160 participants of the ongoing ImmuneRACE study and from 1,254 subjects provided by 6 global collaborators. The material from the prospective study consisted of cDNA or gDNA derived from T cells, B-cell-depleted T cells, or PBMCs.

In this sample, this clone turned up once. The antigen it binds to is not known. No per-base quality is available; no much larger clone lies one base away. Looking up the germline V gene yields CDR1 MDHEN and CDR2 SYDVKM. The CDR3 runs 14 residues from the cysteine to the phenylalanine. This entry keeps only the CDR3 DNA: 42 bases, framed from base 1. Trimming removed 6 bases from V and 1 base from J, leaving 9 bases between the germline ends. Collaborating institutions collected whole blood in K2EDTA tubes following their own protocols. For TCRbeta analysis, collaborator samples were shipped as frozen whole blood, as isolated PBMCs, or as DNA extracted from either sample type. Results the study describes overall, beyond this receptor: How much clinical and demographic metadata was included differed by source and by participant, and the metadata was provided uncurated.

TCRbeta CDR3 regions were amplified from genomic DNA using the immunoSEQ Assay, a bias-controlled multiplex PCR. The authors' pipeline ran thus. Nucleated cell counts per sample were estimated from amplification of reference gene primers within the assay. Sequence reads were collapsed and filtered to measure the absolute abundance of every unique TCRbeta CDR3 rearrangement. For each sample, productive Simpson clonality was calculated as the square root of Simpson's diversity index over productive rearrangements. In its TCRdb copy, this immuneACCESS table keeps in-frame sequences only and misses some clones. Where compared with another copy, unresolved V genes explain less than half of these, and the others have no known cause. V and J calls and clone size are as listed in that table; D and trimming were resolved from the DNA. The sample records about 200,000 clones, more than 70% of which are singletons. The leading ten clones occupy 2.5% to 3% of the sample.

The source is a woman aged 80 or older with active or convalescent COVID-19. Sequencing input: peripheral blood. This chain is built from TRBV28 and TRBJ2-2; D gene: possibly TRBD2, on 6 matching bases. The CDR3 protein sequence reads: CASRRGWNTGELFF. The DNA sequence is TGTGCCAGCAGACGGGGGTGGAACACCGGGGAGCTGTTTTTT.